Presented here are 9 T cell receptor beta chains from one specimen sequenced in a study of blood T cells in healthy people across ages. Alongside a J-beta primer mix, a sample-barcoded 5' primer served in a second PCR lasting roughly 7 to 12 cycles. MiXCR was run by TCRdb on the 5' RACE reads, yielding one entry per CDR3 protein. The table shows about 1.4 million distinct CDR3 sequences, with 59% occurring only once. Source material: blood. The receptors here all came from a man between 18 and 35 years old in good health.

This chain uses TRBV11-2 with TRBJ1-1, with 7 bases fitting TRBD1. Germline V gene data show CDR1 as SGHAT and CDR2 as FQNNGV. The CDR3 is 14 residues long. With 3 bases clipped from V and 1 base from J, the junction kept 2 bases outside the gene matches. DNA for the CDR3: TGTGCCAGCAGCTTCACAGGGGAGAACACTGAAGCTTTCTTT. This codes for CASSFTGENTEAFF.

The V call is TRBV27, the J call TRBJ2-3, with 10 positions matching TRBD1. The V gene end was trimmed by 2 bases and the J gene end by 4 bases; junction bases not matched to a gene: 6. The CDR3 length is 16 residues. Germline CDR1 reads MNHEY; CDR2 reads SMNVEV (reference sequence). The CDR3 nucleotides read TGTGCCAGCAGTTTAATAATGACAGGGGGCCCAGATACGCAGTATTTT. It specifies CASSLIMTGGPDTQYF.

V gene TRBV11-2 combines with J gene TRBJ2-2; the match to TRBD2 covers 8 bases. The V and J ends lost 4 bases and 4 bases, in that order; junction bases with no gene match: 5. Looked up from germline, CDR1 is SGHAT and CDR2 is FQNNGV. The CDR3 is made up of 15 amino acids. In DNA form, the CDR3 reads TGTGCCAGCAGCTCACGGGGGGGTAGCACCGGGGAGCTGTTTTTT. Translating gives CASSSRGGSTGELFF.

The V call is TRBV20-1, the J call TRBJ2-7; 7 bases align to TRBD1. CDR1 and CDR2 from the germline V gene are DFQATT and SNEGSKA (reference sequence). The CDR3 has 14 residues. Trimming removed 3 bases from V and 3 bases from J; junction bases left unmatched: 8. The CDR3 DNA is TGCAGTGCTAGCGAGATGGGGACAGTCTACGAGCAGTACTTC. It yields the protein CSASEMGTVYEQYF.

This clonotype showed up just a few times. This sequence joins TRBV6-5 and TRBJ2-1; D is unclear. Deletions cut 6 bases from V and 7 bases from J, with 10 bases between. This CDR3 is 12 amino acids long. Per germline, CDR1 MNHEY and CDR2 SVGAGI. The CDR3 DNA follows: TGTGCCAGCAGGCAGCGCTGGAATGAGCAGTTCTTC. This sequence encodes CASRQRWNEQFF.

For the CDR3, the DNA is TGTGCCAGCAGTGACTCGTCAGGAGGAGGGTATAATTCACCCCTCCACTTT. Protein sequence: CASSDSSGGGYNSPLHF. This chain uses TRBV2 with TRBJ1-6, with no clear D. The CDR3 is 17 residues long. Germline-derived CDR1 and CDR2 are SNHLY and FYNNEI. V lost 3 bases and J 4 bases, leaving 16 bases between the germline ends.

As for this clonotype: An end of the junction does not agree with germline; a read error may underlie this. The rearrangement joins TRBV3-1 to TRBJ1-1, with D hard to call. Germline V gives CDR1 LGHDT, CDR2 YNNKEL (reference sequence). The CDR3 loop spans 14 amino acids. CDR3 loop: CASSQENRNAEAFF. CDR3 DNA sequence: TGTGCCAGCAGCCAAGAGAATAGGAACGCTGAAGCTTTCTTT.

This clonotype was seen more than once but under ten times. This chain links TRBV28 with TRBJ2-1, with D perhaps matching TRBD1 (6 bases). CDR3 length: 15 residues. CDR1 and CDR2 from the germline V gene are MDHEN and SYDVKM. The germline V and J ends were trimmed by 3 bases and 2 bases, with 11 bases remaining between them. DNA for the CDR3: TGTGCCAGCAGTTTTCCAGGGGCGACCTACAATGAGCAGTTCTTC. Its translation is CASSFPGATYNEQFF.

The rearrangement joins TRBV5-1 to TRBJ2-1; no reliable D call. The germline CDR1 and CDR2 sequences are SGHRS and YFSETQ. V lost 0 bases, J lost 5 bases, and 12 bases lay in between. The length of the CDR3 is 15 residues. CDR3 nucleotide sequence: TGCGCCAGCAGCTTGGGACTTAGAAGCAACAATGAGCAGTTCTTC. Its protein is CASSLGLRSNNEQFF. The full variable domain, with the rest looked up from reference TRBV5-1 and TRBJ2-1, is KAGVTQTPRYLIKTRGQQVTLSCSPISGHRSVSWYQQTPGQGLQFLFEYFSETQRNKGNFPGRFSGRQFSNSRSEMNVSTLELGDSALYLCASSLGLRSNNEQFFGPGTRLTVL.